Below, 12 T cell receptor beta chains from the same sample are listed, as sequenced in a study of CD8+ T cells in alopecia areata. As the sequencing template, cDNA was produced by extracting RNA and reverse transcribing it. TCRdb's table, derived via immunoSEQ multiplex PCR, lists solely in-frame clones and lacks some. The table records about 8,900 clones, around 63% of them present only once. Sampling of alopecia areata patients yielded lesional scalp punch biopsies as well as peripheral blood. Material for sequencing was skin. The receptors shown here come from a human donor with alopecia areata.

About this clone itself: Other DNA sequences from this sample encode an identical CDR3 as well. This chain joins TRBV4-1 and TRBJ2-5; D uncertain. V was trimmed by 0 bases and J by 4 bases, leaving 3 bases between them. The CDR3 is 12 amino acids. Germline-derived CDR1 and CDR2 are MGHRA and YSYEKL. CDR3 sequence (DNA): TGCGCCAGCAGCCAAGAAGGAGAGACCCAGTACTTC. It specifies CASSQEGETQYF.

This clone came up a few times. The DNA of the CDR3 is TGTGCCAGCTCACCTTTGAGCTCTGGGGCCAACGTCCTGACTTTC. Translation gives CASSPLSSGANVLTF. The chain has TRBV18 and TRBJ2-6, with D uncertain. CDR3 length: 15 residues. CDR1 KGHSH and CDR2 LQKENI come from the germline V gene. V gave up 3 bases and J gave up 0 bases, with 6 bases separating them.

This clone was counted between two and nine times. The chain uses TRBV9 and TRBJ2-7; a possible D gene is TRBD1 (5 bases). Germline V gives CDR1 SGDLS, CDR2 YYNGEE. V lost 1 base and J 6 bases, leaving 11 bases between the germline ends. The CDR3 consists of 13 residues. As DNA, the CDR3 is TGTGCCAGCAGCGTAAGTCCAGGGCGCGAGCAGTACTTC. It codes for CASSVSPGREQYF.

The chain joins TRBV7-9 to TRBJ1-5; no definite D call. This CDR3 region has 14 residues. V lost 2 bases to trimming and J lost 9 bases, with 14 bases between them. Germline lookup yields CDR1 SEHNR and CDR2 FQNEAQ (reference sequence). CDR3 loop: CASSLSGGTWPQHF. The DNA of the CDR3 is TGTGCCAGCAGCTTAAGCGGCGGCACCTGGCCCCAGCATTTT.

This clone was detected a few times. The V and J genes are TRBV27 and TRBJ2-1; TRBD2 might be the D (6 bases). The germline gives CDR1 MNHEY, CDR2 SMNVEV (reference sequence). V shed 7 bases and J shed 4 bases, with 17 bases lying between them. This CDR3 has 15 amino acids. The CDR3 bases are TGTGCCAGCACCCCGGCGGGGAGTGTATACAATGAGCAGTTCTTC. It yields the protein CASTPAGSVYNEQFF.

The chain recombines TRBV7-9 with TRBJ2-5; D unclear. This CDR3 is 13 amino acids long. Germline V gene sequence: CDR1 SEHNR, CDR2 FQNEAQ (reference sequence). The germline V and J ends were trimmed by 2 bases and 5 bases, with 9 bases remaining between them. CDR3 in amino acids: CASSLITVETQYF. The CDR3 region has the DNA TGTGCCAGCAGCTTAATCACTGTGGAGACCCAGTACTTC.

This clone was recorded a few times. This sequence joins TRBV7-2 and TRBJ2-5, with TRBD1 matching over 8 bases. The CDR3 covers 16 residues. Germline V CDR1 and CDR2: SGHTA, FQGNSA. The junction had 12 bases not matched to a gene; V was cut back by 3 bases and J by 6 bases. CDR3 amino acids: CASSLEGQGRGKTQYF. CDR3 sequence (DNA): TGTGCCAGCAGCTTGGAAGGACAGGGCCGCGGAAAGACCCAGTACTTC. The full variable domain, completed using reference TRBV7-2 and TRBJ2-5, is GAGVSQSPSNKVTEKGKDVELRCDPISGHTALYWYRQSLGQGLEFLIYFQGNSAPDKSGLPSDRFSAERTGGSVSTLTIQRTQQEDSAVYLCASSLEGQGRGKTQYFGPGTRLLVL.

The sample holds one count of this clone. The chain's CDR3 is CASSLGVHPGQYF. CDR3 in DNA: TGTGCCAGCAGCCTGGGAGTTCACCCGGGCCAGTACTTC. This chain links TRBV7-9 with TRBJ2-5; perhaps TRBD2 as D (5 bases). Between the trimmed V and J ends, which lost 5 bases and 10 bases, there was a span of 17 bases. Germline values: CDR1 SEHNR, CDR2 FQNEAQ (reference sequence). The CDR3 loop spans 13 amino acids.

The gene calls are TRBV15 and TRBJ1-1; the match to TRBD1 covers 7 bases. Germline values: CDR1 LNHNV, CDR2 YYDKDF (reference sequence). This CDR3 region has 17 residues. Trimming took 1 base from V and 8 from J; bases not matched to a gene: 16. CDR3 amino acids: CATSRGAGGTAPGEAFF. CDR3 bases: TGTGCCACCAGCAGAGGAGCAGGTGGGACAGCGCCTGGAGAAGCTTTCTTT.

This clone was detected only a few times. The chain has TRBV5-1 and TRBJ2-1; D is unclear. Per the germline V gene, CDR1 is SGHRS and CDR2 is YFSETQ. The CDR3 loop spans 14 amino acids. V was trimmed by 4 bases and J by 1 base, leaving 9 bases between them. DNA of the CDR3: TGCGCCAGCAGCCCTACAGTGTCCTACAATGAGCAGTTCTTC. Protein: CASSPTVSYNEQFF. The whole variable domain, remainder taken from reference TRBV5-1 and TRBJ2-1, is KAGVTQTPRYLIKTRGQQVTLSCSPISGHRSVSWYQQTPGQGLQFLFEYFSETQRNKGNFPGRFSGRQFSNSRSEMNVSTLELGDSALYLCASSPTVSYNEQFFGPGTRLTVL.

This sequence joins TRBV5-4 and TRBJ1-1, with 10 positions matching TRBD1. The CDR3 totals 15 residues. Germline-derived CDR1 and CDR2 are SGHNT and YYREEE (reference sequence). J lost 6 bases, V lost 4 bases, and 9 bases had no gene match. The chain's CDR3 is CASSPRQGAVSEAFF. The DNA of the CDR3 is TGTGCCAGCAGCCCAAGACAGGGGGCCGTTTCTGAAGCTTTCTTT.

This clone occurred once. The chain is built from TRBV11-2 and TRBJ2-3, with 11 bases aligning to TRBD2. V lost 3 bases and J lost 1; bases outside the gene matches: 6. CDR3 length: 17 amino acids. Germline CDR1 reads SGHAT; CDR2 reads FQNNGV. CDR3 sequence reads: CASSFRASGGRTDTQYF. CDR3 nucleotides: TGTGCCAGCAGCTTTAGGGCTAGCGGGGGGCGCACAGATACGCAGTATTTT.